The source of this T cell receptor (beta chain) is a study of Graves' ophthalmopathy and Graves' hyperthyroidism. With respect to this clonotype: A much more abundant neighbour one base away suggests this may be a read error.

Germline-derived CDR1 and CDR2 are SGDLS and YYNGEE. Deletions cut 3 bases from V and 2 bases from J, with 9 bases between. The CDR3 consists of 13 residues. The authors amplified TCR beta CDR3 regions from RNA transcripts. The workflow started with a first-round RT-PCR run with HTBI primers and then moved on to a second-round multiplex PCR. TCRdb re-called the multiplex PCR reads through MiXCR, storing one row per CDR3 protein. The sample has about 550,000 distinct CDR3 sequences, 39% seen once. Sequencing was performed on peripheral blood or thyroid tissue (not recorded which). The chain carries TRBV9 and TRBJ2-7, with D perhaps matching TRBD2 (5 bases). The TCR sequence derives from an adult man with Graves' hyperthyroidism. CDR3 region: CASSGEMAYEQYF. The CDR3 coding sequence is TGTGCCAGCAGCGGGGAGATGGCCTACGAGCAGTACTTC. Full variable domain (outside the CDR3, taken from reference TRBV9 and TRBJ2-7): DSGVTQTPKHLITATGQRVTLRCSPRSGDLSVYWYQQSLDQGLQFLIQYYNGEERAKGNILERFSAQQFPDLHSELNLSSLELGDSALYFCASSGEMAYEQYFGPGTRLTVT.